This entry features one T cell receptor beta chain sequence. The target antigen is unknown. After constant-region reverse-primer amplification, full-length variable regions underwent semi-nested PCR with Nested Universal Primer A. Each CDR3 protein gets one entry after TCRdb re-called the 5' RACE reads with MiXCR. The data hold approximately 60,000 distinct CDR3 sequences, with roughly 28% observed a single time. Cells sorted as Tregs were CD4+, CD25+ and CD127-/low. Study outcomes and limitations: Tumor memory CD4+ T cell TCR gene usage clustered with blood and lymph node memory CD4+ cells and lymph node naive CD4+ cells. Tumor Tregs overlapped most with tumor, then blood, naive CD4+ cells.

The origin of this receptor is a female donor with breast cancer. The specimen was tumor-infiltrating Tregs sorted from the breast tumor.

The CDR3 reads CSVEMGASYEQYF. The CDR3 DNA sequence: TGCAGCGTTGAAATGGGGGCGTCATACGAGCAGTACTTC. The rearrangement joins TRBV29-1 to TRBJ2-7, with D perhaps matching TRBD1 (6 bases). Trimming removed 2 bases at V and 4 bases at J, with 12 bases between. Germline CDR1 reads SQVTM; CDR2 reads ANQGSEA. This CDR3 comprises 13 residues.